Below, 4 T cell receptor beta chains from the same sample are listed, as sequenced in a study of control samples from healthy donors and cancer patients. Method: immunoSEQ multiplex PCR; TCRdb's copy keeps in-frame clones and lacks some. The sample records 150,000 to 200,000 clones, 85% to 95% being singletons. The material sequenced was blood. These receptors were obtained from a man aged 18 to 29 in good health.

This sequence joins TRBV4-2 and TRBJ1-4; TRBD1 agrees at 9 bases. The CDR3 consists of 16 residues. J gave up 7 bases and V 7 bases, and 13 bases lay outside the gene matches. Germline CDR1 is LGHNA and CDR2 is YNFKEQ. CDR3 bases: TGTGCCAGCAACCCCCGGGACAGGGAAGGGGGTGAAAAACTGTTTTTT. Translating it yields CASNPRDREGGEKLFF.

The chain is built from TRBV15 and TRBJ2-1; D is possibly TRBD2 (5 bases). The germline CDR1 and CDR2 sequences are LNHNV and YYDKDF (reference sequence). V lost 1 base and J lost 0, with 10 bases in between. The CDR3 runs 16 residues. The CDR3: CATSRAPGSSYNEQFF. CDR3 sequence (DNA): TGTGCCACCAGCAGAGCCCCGGGGTCCTCCTACAATGAGCAGTTCTTC.

This clone was seen only once. This chain links TRBV29-1 with TRBJ2-4, with 10 positions matching TRBD1. The J segment lost 13 bases and the V segment lost 6 bases, leaving 15 bases of the junction unmatched. Germline CDR1 is SQVTM and CDR2 is ANQGSEA. The CDR3 extends over 14 amino acids. The CDR3 sequence: CSVYSGTGEFPQYF. CDR3 DNA sequence: TGCAGCGTCTACTCCGGGACAGGGGAATTTCCCCAGTACTTC.

The gene calls are TRBV5-1 and TRBJ2-3; D possibly corresponds to TRBD1 (6 bases). The germline V gene encodes CDR1 SGHRS and CDR2 YFSETQ. CDR3 length: 14 residues. V lost 7 bases to trimming and J lost 2 bases, with 14 bases between them. This CDR3 reads CASYVQGITDTQYF. The CDR3 DNA reads TGCGCCAGCTATGTACAGGGAATCACAGATACGCAGTATTTT.